Sequencing of this TCR beta chain was carried out in a study of long-term antiretroviral therapy in people with HIV. Whole-study results and caveats: Upon ART, diversity increased but remained lower than transplant donor controls.

Participants with HIV, all of them, were treated in the United States. Before DNA extraction, roughly 1-11 million cryopreserved PBMC were held in the samples. Points on this clone: As yet, its antigen is unknown.

Sequencing relied on immunoSEQ assay v3.0, run at survey level. Only in-frame clones appear in the TCRdb table, and some are missing; sequencing was by immunoSEQ multiplex PCR. The table includes 20,000 to 30,000 clones, over 65% detected once. The CDR3 covers 14 residues. The V end lost 1 base, the J end lost 1 base, and 10 bases lay between the germline ends. Germline values: CDR1 SQVTM, CDR2 ANQGSEA. The TCR was taken from a man aged 35-49 years with HIV. V is TRBV29-1 and J is TRBJ1-1; D uncertain. The material was unsorted PBMCs, obtained 4.8 years after starting antiretroviral therapy. The CDR3 sequence: CSVEGVFGNTEAFF. The CDR3 DNA reads as TGCAGCGTTGAAGGGGTTTTCGGGAACACTGAAGCTTTCTTT.